Listed below are T cell receptor beta chains from one sample, sequenced in a study of cytomegalovirus exposure and HLA in healthy donors. Method: immunoSEQ multiplex PCR; TCRdb's copy keeps in-frame clones and lacks some. Altogether 150,000 to 200,000 clones are present, roughly 84% being singletons, with the ten largest covering around 9.6%. Sequenced: PBMCs. All receptors derive from a young man in good health and CMV-seropositive. The CDR3 runs from the conserved cysteine through the conserved F or W. D genes are given only for firm matches. The listing skips clone size in some rows; elsewhere it reads once, few, many or a size class.

V	D	J	size	CDR3	DNA
TRBV27	-	TRBJ2-2	-	CASSVTGLNTGELFF	TGTGCCAGCTCGGTGACGGGGTTGAACACCGGGGAGCTGTTTTTT
TRBV7-8	TRBD1	TRBJ2-1	-	CASSPGQSYNEQFF	TGTGCCAGCAGCCCGGGACAGAGCTACAATGAGCAGTTCTTC
TRBV7-3	TRBD2	TRBJ2-1	-	CASRSKSGASYNEQFF	TGTGCCAGCAGGTCAAAGAGCGGGGCGTCCTACAATGAGCAGTTCTTC
TRBV7-8	-	TRBJ1-2	-	CASSSSSNYGYTF	TGTGCCAGCAGTAGTTCCTCTAACTATGGCTACACCTTC
TRBV11-2	TRBD1	TRBJ1-2	-	CASSLSWGRRQGNYGYTF	TGTGCCAGCAGCTTAAGTTGGGGACGCCGACAGGGGAACTATGGCTACACCTTC
TRBV9	-	TRBJ2-3	-	CASSVWGGLTDTQYF	TGTGCCAGCAGCGTATGGGGGGGCCTAACAGATACGCAGTATTTT
TRBV5-4	TRBD1	TRBJ2-2	few	CAWDRGSTGELFF	TGTGCCTGGGACAGAGGTTCCACCGGGGAGCTGTTTTTT
TRBV13	-	TRBJ2-3	-	CASSLGSGVGTDTQYF	TGTGCCAGCAGCTTAGGATCGGGAGTGGGGACAGATACGCAGTATTTT
TRBV2	-	TRBJ1-4	few	CASSDGGEFEKLFF	TGTGCCAGCAGTGACGGGGGGGAATTTGAAAAACTGTTTTTT
TRBV18	TRBD2	TRBJ2-3	-	CASSPTLAEGTDTQYF	TGTGCCAGCTCACCCACGCTAGCGGAAGGCACAGATACGCAGTATTTT
TRBV5-1	TRBD1	TRBJ2-3	-	CASSLAPGQGQDTQYF	TGCGCCAGCAGCTTGGCTCCGGGACAGGGACAAGATACGCAGTATTTT
TRBV2	-	TRBJ2-7	few	CASGARYEQYF	TGTGCCAGCGGGGCCCGTTACGAGCAGTACTTC
TRBV19	-	TRBJ2-2	-	CASSTTGRGPTGELFF	TGTGCCAGTAGTACAACCGGCAGGGGTCCCACCGGGGAGCTGTTTTTT
TRBV5-4	TRBD1	TRBJ1-6	few	CASSRGQGEGFGSPLHF	TGTGCCAGCAGCCGAGGACAGGGTGAAGGTTTTGGTTCACCCCTCCACTTT
TRBV11-3	-	TRBJ2-3	-	CASSLGGSTDTQYF	TGTGCCAGCAGCTTAGGCGGAAGCACAGATACGCAGTATTTT
TRBV7-6	-	TRBJ2-3	-	CASSSSRETDTQYF	TGTGCCAGCAGCTCCTCCCGGGAAACAGATACGCAGTATTTT
TRBV2	TRBD1	TRBJ2-7	-	CASSLDRVPDEQYF	TGTGCCAGCAGTTTAGACAGGGTACCGGACGAGCAGTACTTC
TRBV27	-	TRBJ2-2	-	CASSLESDTGELFF	TGTGCCAGCAGTTTAGAGTCCGACACCGGGGAGCTGTTTTTT
TRBV1	-	TRBJ2-2	-	CTSSPNKPPGLAAATNTGELFF	TGCACCAGCAGCCCGAATAAGCCACCGGGACTAGCGGCCGCTACAAACACCGGGGAGCTGTTTTTT
TRBV5-1	-	TRBJ2-3	-	CASSLWGPPGSTDTQYF	TGCGCCAGCAGCTTGTGGGGGCCTCCTGGGAGCACAGATACGCAGTATTTT
TRBV28	TRBD1	TRBJ2-7	-	CASSPGGQGSWEQYF	TGTGCCAGCAGTCCGGGGGGACAGGGATCTTGGGAGCAGTACTTC
TRBV5-1	-	TRBJ2-5	-	CASSLGQGETQYF	TGCGCCAGCAGCTTGGGGCAGGGAGAGACCCAGTACTTC
TRBV25-1	-	TRBJ2-6	-	CASSLQGSGANVLTF	TGTGCCAGCAGCCTACAGGGCTCTGGGGCCAACGTCCTGACTTTC
TRBV5-4	TRBD1	TRBJ2-1	-	CASSSGDRVIEQFF	TGTGCCAGCAGCAGCGGGGACAGGGTCATTGAGCAGTTCTTC
TRBV7-7	TRBD2	TRBJ2-6	-	CASSQGRAGANVLTF	TGTGCTAGCAGCCAAGGGAGGGCTGGGGCCAACGTCCTGACTTTC
TRBV18	TRBD1	TRBJ2-2	-	CASSPLTGQGSTGELFF	TGTGCCAGCTCACCATTAACTGGACAGGGGAGCACCGGGGAGCTGTTTTTT
TRBV28	-	TRBJ2-2	-	CASSYRTGELFF	TGTGCCAGCAGCTACCGCACCGGGGAGCTGTTTTTT
TRBV2	-	TRBJ2-7	-	CASSRDTYYEQYF	TGTGCCAGCAGCCGGGACACCTACTACGAGCAGTACTTC
TRBV18	TRBD1	TRBJ2-7	-	CASSPARTGRYEQYF	TGTGCCAGCTCCCCGGCCCGGACAGGTCGGTACGAGCAGTACTTC
TRBV14	-	TRBJ2-2	few	CASSQLREFGELFF	TGTGCCAGCAGCCAATTACGGGAGTTCGGGGAGCTGTTTTTT
TRBV5-1	TRBD1	TRBJ1-5	-	CASSLGSSGQAGNQPQHF	TGCGCCAGCAGCTTGGGGTCCTCTGGACAGGCCGGCAATCAGCCCCAGCATTTT
TRBV28	-	TRBJ2-2	once	CASSVPETGELFF	TGTGCCAGCAGTGTTCCGGAGACCGGGGAGCTGTTTTTT
TRBV13	-	TRBJ1-2	once	CASSFGRVSRGYTF	TGTGCCAGCAGCTTCGGCAGGGTTTCACGTGGCTACACCTTC
TRBV6-4	-	TRBJ2-6	-	CASSDSYSGANVLTF	TGTGCCAGCAGTGACTCGTACTCTGGGGCCAACGTCCTGACTTTC
TRBV7-9	-	TRBJ2-5	-	CASSFAGETQYF	TGTGCCAGCAGCTTTGCCGGAGAGACCCAGTACTTC
TRBV6-4	-	TRBJ1-2	few	CASSDSSLGDTPGAYGYTF	TGTGCCAGCAGTGACTCGAGTCTAGGGGATACCCCAGGGGCCTATGGCTACACCTTC
TRBV27	-	TRBJ2-1	-	CASSYTGNEQFF	TGTGCCAGCAGTTATACAGGGAATGAGCAGTTCTTC
TRBV2	TRBD2	TRBJ2-4	-	CASIRLAGAPADKNIQYF	TGTGCCAGCATTCGACTAGCGGGGGCCCCTGCTGACAAAAACATTCAGTACTTC
TRBV5-1	-	TRBJ2-5	-	CASSFLGEDGGSQYF	TGCGCCAGCAGCTTCCTGGGGGAGGACGGCGGTTCCCAGTACTTC
TRBV30	TRBD2	TRBJ2-5	-	CAWSVGTSGSLDETQYF	TGTGCCTGGAGTGTGGGGACTAGCGGGAGTTTGGACGAGACCCAGTACTTC
TRBV11-2	TRBD2	TRBJ2-3	once	CASSPLVTSGGRADTQYF	TGTGCCAGCAGCCCGCTAGTGACTAGCGGGGGCAGGGCAGATACGCAGTATTTT
TRBV7-6	TRBD2	TRBJ2-5	-	CASSFGLVQQTQYF	TGTGCCAGCAGCTTTGGACTAGTCCAACAGACCCAGTACTTC
TRBV7-2	TRBD2	TRBJ2-1	-	CASSSFRGGVFNEQFF	TGTGCCAGCAGCTCGTTTAGGGGAGGGGTATTCAATGAGCAGTTCTTC
TRBV6-4	-	TRBJ2-3	-	CASSGGSTDTQYF	TGTGCCAGCAGTGGCGGTAGCACAGATACGCAGTATTTT
TRBV25-1	-	TRBJ1-1	many	CASSVGSTEAFF	TGTGCCAGCAGTGTTGGTAGCACTGAAGCTTTCTTT
TRBV6-5	TRBD1	TRBJ1-2	-	CASSYSLQGAHGYTF	TGTGCCAGCAGTTACTCGCTACAGGGGGCGCATGGCTACACCTTC
TRBV25-1	TRBD1	TRBJ1-2	-	CASSESGTGGDYGYTF	TGTGCCAGCAGTGAATCGGGGACAGGGGGCGACTATGGCTACACCTTC
TRBV5-5	-	TRBJ1-3	few	CASSLPGASGNTIYF	TGTGCCAGCAGCTTGCCGGGAGCCTCTGGAAACACCATATATTTT